This T cell receptor beta chain emerged from a study of T-cell memory formation after mild COVID-19. MiXCR was run by TCRdb on the 5' RACE reads, yielding one entry per CDR3 protein. Among approximately 290,000 distinct CDR3 sequences, approximately 19% were seen once, and the ten largest hold 20% to 25%. The sample holds a few counts of this clonotype. The CDR3 is made up of 15 amino acids. Trimming stripped 8 bases from V and 8 bases from J, with 22 bases between. Germline-derived CDR1 and CDR2 are SEHNR and FQNEAQ (reference sequence). Sequenced: PBMCs or a T cell subset sorted from them (not recorded which). The rearrangement joins TRBV7-9 to TRBJ2-1; D remains unclear. This sequence originates from a man between 18 and 29 years old who had mild COVID-19 (a few samples of this study predate the infection). Cell type and time point are not known. The CDR3 nucleotides read TGTGCCAGCTGTGCCGGCTTGGCGATTTGGGATGAGCAGTTCTTC. It specifies CASCAGLAIWDEQFF.